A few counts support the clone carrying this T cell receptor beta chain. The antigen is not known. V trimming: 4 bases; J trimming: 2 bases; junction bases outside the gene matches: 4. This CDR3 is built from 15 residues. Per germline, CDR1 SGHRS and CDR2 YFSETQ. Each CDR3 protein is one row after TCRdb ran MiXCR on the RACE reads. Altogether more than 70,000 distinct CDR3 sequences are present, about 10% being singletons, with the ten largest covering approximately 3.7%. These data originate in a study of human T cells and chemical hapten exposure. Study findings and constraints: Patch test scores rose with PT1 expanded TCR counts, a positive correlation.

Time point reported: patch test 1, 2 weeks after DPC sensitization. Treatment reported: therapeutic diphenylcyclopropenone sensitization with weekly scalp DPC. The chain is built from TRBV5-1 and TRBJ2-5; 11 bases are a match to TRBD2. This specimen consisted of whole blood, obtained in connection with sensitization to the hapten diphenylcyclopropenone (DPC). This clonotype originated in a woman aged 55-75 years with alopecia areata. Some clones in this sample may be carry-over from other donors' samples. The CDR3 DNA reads TGCGCCAGCAGCGGATGGACTAGCGGGCAAGAGACCCAGTACTTC. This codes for CASSGWTSGQETQYF. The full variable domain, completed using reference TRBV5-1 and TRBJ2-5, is KAGVTQTPRYLIKTRGQQVTLSCSPISGHRSVSWYQQTPGQGLQFLFEYFSETQRNKGNFPGRFSGRQFSNSRSEMNVSTLELGDSALYLCASSGWTSGQETQYFGPGTRLLVL.